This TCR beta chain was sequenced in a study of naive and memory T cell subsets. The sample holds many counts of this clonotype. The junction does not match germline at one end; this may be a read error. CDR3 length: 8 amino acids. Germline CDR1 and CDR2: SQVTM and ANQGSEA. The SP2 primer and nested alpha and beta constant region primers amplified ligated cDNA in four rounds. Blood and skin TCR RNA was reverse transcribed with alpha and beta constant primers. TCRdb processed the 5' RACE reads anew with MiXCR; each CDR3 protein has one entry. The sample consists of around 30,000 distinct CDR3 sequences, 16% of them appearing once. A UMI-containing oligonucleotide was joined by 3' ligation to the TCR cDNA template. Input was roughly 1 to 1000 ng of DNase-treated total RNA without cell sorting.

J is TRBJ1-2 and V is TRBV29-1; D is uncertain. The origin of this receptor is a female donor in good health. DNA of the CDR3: TGCAGCGTTGAAGATCGGGTCTTC. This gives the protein CSVEDRVF.